Sequencing of this T cell receptor (beta chain) was carried out in a study of shared clonotypes between healthy human individuals (dated by TCRdb to the early 2020s). Study-level background: The cohort included a few men and a couple of women between 18 and 49 years of age. To estimate repertoire size and how much clonotype sharing occurs between individuals, the study deeply sequenced the blood TCR repertoires of several healthy adults. To increase sequencing depth and limit assay-specific biases, TCR repertoire library preparation and sequencing were carried out by different laboratories using diverse techniques. Leukapheresis yielded between about 0.8 and 8.9 billion PBMCs per donor. Paper-wide results and their limitations: Because the study included a small number of donors, the genetic and exposure-history diversity represented was limited. Pairwise subsampling led to the expectation that sequencing depth would affect the degree of clonotype sharing among donors. Sampling was restricted to blood, and TCR repertoires in tissues likely differ from the TCR repertoires found in blood.

With respect to this clone: Its antigen is not yet known. This clone may be a read error of a much larger clone one base away.

The donors were healthy, HIV-negative adults with no recently reported acute infections or vaccinations. Only Caucasian adults living in Nashville, Tennessee, USA were represented among the donors. For unsorted samples, 84 million or so PBMCs were counted, and genomic DNA was extracted using the QIAamp DNA Blood Mini kit. After blood collection by leukapheresis, PBMCs were isolated using Ficoll-Histopaque density gradient centrifugation and then cryopreserved in the vapor phase of liquid nitrogen. Using the deep immunoSEQ assay, TCR CDR3 regions were amplified from genomic DNA by multiplex PCR. Genomic DNA extracted from each cell subset was distributed evenly over all wells of several immunoSEQ 96-well plates, and each plate served as one replicate. For unsorted PBMC, each replicate PCR was loaded with roughly 330 ng genomic DNA, equivalent to about 30,000 T cell genomes. Unsorted PBMC genomic DNA was sequenced across ten immunoSEQ deep assay plates. Purified libraries were measured with a Qubit 3.0 fluorometer, size-checked on a Bioanalyzer 2100, and measured again with the KAPA Library Quantification kit. Every immunoSEQ 96-well plate was sequenced on a separate single-read 150-cycle Illumina NextSeq 550 flow cell. The original pipeline was this. The immunoSEQ output contained only junctional sequences without quality scores, so filtering could not match that applied to full-length reads. Sequences were annotated with PyIR, a Python wrapper for IgBLAST v1.9, and V/J genes and CDR3 were assigned using IMGT germline references. Reads were removed for weak V/J assignments (E-value above 1e-6), missing CDR3, stop codons, out-of-frame junctions, or ambiguous translated residues. V3J clonotypes were defined as sequences sharing an identical inferred V gene, J gene, and CDR3 amino acid sequence. The percentage overlap between two repertoires was calculated by dividing the number of shared unique clonotypes by the size of the smaller repertoire. RTK rarefaction, the Chao1 estimator, and Recon v2.1 estimates of unobserved clonotypes were used to assess repertoire richness. What TCRdb holds here is the immuneACCESS table cut down to in-frame rearrangements. Part of the clones is not present; checked against another copy, under half of the missing clones reflect an unresolved V gene, and the others are unexplained. That table is the source of V, J and clone size, and D and trimming were worked out from the DNA. The sample data list some 450,000 clones, and approximately 71% of these were observed just once. In total, the top ten clones hold more than 10% of the sample.

Taken from the germline V gene, the CDR1 and CDR2 loops are SGHAT and FQNNGV. Trimming takes 8 bases from V and 5 bases from J, and the germline ends sit 11 bases apart. Its CDR3 holds 12 amino acids, cysteine through phenylalanine. Only the CDR3 portion is preserved as DNA: 36 bases, with reading frame beginning at the first base. The source of this sequence is a woman in her 40s in good health. Some clones in this sample may be carry-over from other donors' samples. Source material: PBMCs. The chain uses TRBV11-2 and TRBJ2-3; no D gene is confidently identified. The nucleotide sequence is given as TGTGCCAGCGGCACCCGTCAAGATACGCAGTATTTT. It translates to CASGTRQDTQYF.